The 21 T cell receptor beta chains below were found in one sample sequenced in a study of blood T cell repertoires in COVID-19. The protocol was immunoSEQ multiplex PCR, while the TCRdb copy is restricted to in-frame clones and leaves out a portion. The table shows around 60,000 clones, with about 86% occurring only once. The material sequenced was peripheral blood. These receptors all stem from a man aged 35 to 55 with acute or convalescent COVID-19.

The chain couples TRBV6-5 to TRBJ1-2; weak D call: TRBD1 (5 bases). This CDR3 spans 15 amino acids. Germline CDR1 is MNHEY and CDR2 is SVGAGI. The germline V and J ends were trimmed by 6 bases and 7 bases, with 21 bases remaining between them. For the CDR3, the DNA is TGTGCCAGCAGCGGGAGTTGGGGGGACCCGCTTGGCTACACCTTC. Encoded protein: CASSGSWGDPLGYTF.

This clone was picked up one time. The chain carries TRBV19 and TRBJ1-6; D is undetermined. Trimming pared 8 bases from V and 4 bases from J, leaving 9 bases between. The V gene's germline CDR1 is LNHDA and CDR2 SQIVND (reference sequence). The CDR3 runs to 13 residues. CDR3 sequence: CASEGMYNSPLHF. Written as DNA, the CDR3 is TGTGCCAGTGAGGGCATGTATAATTCACCCCTCCACTTT.

The V and J genes are TRBV2 and TRBJ2-2, with 9 bases fitting TRBD1. The CDR3 has 15 residues. With V trimmed by 8 bases and J by 0 bases, 4 bases remained unmatched. Looked up from germline, CDR1 is SNHLY and CDR2 is FYNNEI. The CDR3 region is CASERQGANTGELFF. The DNA of the CDR3 is TGTGCCAGCGAGAGACAGGGGGCGAACACCGGGGAGCTGTTTTTT.

This rearrangement joins TRBV6-6 to TRBJ2-7; D may be TRBD2 (7 bases). CDR1 MNHNY and CDR2 SVGAGI come from the germline V gene (reference sequence). The CDR3 length is 12 residues. The ends were cut back, 5 bases at V and 4 bases at J, with 9 bases in the middle. The CDR3 reads CASSRGAYEQYF. CDR3 DNA: TGTGCCAGCAGTCGGGGGGCTTACGAGCAGTACTTC.

The chain recombines TRBV6-5 with TRBJ1-1, with TRBD1 as a possible D gene (6 bases). V dropped 6 bases and J dropped 1 base, with 15 bases sitting between them. The CDR3 has 15 residues. Germline loops: CDR1 MNHEY, CDR2 SVGAGI. The CDR3 sequence: CASRPNFRGNTEAFF. The CDR3 DNA follows: TGTGCCAGCAGACCTAATTTCAGGGGGAACACTGAAGCTTTCTTT.

This clone showed up just a few times. The rearrangement uses TRBV5-6 and TRBJ2-7; a weak D match, TRBD2 (6 bases). V was clipped by 0 bases and J by 3 bases, with 13 bases between them. The CDR3 covers 15 residues. Germline V gene lookup returns CDR1 SGHDT and CDR2 YYEEEE. DNA of the CDR3: TGTGCCAGCAGCTTGGGCAGTGGCGGGGTCTACGAGCAGTACTTC. This gives the protein CASSLGSGGVYEQYF.

The CDR3 sequence is CASSLVGGPDTQYF. CDR3 bases: TGTGCCAGCAGCCTCGTTGGGGGCCCAGATACGCAGTATTTT. The rearrangement joins TRBV2 to TRBJ2-3, with D tentatively TRBD1 (6 bases). The germline CDR1 and CDR2 sequences are SNHLY and FYNNEI. Deletions cut 6 bases from V and 4 bases from J, with 14 bases between. This CDR3 has 14 amino acids.

The V call is TRBV9, the J call TRBJ2-1; D gene ambiguous. The germline V gene has CDR1 SGDLS and CDR2 YYNGEE. V lost 4 bases and J lost 0, with 11 bases in between. The length of the CDR3 is 15 residues. In DNA form, the CDR3 reads TGTGCCAGCAGCCTCCAATCGAGCTCCTACAATGAGCAGTTCTTC. It specifies CASSLQSSSYNEQFF.

The chain couples TRBV10-2 to TRBJ1-3, with D hard to call. Germline V gives CDR1 WSHSY, CDR2 SAAADI. The CDR3 sequence is 13 residues long. Trimming removed 7 bases from V and 4 bases from J, with 11 bases in between. This CDR3 is CASTTPTGNTIYF. CDR3 nucleotide sequence: TGCGCCAGCACCACCCCCACAGGAAACACCATATATTTT.

V is TRBV7-9 and J is TRBJ1-2, with unresolved D. This CDR3 comprises 14 residues. Germline CDR1 SEHNR, CDR2 FQNEAQ (reference sequence). V was pared by 6 bases and J by 5 bases, with 16 bases between. The DNA of the CDR3 is TGTGCCAGCAGTCATGCGGTGCCCTTTTATGGCTACACCTTC. Residues: CASSHAVPFYGYTF. Filled out from reference TRBV7-9 and TRBJ1-2, the complete variable domain reads DTGVSQNPRHKITKRGQNVTFRCDPISEHNRLYWYRQTLGQGPEFLTYFQNEAQLEKSRLLSDRFSAERPKGSFSTLEIQRTEQGDSAMYLCASSHAVPFYGYTFGSGTRLTVV.

The chain is built from TRBV7-3 and TRBJ1-1; TRBD1 might be the D (5 bases). Germline CDR1 is SGHTA and CDR2 is FQGTGA. V lost 0 bases and J lost 6, with 8 bases in between. There are 13 residues in the CDR3. CDR3 nucleotide sequence: TGTGCCAGCAGCTTAACCAGGGCGGCTGAAGCTTTCTTT. Amino acids: CASSLTRAAEAFF.

The chain combines TRBV5-1 with TRBJ2-2, with D possibly matching TRBD1 (6 bases). Trimming left V 4 bases short and J 0 bases short, with 13 bases between. From germline, CDR1 is SGHRS and CDR2 YFSETQ. There are 16 residues in the CDR3. The CDR3 nucleotides are TGCGCCAGCAGCCCTCTGACAGGACCGAACACCGGGGAGCTGTTTTTT. Translated, it gives CASSPLTGPNTGELFF.

The chain carries TRBV5-5 and TRBJ1-1, with a possible D match to TRBD1 (5 bases). Per germline, CDR1 SGHKS and CDR2 YYEKEE (reference sequence). Trimming stripped 5 bases from V and 1 base from J, with 27 bases between. The CDR3 covers 19 residues. DNA of the CDR3: TGTGCCAGCAGTTTAAAAGGGGAAGGGGACTCACGGTCGAACACTGAAGCTTTCTTT. This encodes CASSLKGEGDSRSNTEAFF.

V usage is TRBV11-3 and J usage is TRBJ2-5; 13 nucleotides line up with TRBD2. The ends lost 4 bases at V and 5 bases at J; junction bases unmatched: 13. The germline CDR1 and CDR2 sequences are SGHNT and YENEEA. This CDR3 contains 18 residues. For the CDR3, the DNA is TGTGCCAGCAGCTCCCGCGGGACTAGCGGGGAGGTGCGGGAGACCCAGTACTTC. Translation gives CASSSRGTSGEVRETQYF.

The rearrangement uses TRBV30 and TRBJ1-4, with TRBD1 matching 9 bases. The CDR3 extends over 15 amino acids. Germline-derived CDR1 and CDR2 are GTSNPN and SVGIG (reference sequence). Unmatched junction bases numbered 10, after V lost 4 bases and J lost 7 bases. The CDR3 DNA sequence: TGTGCCTGGATAAGGGGACAGGGATATGGTGAAAAACTGTTTTTT. It yields the protein CAWIRGQGYGEKLFF.

The chain combines TRBV7-9 with TRBJ1-2; 8 nucleotides match TRBD1. In germline, CDR1 is SEHNR, CDR2 FQNEAQ (reference sequence). V gave up 5 bases and J gave up 6 bases; unmatched junction bases: 11. The CDR3 covers 15 residues. In DNA, the CDR3 is TGTGCCAGCAGCGGACCTGGTGCGACAGGGGATGGCTACACCTTC. It encodes CASSGPGATGDGYTF.

This chain uses TRBV19 with TRBJ2-1; D possibly corresponds to TRBD1 (6 bases). V lost 6 bases, J lost 8 bases, and 11 bases lay in between. Germline CDR1 reads LNHDA; CDR2 reads SQIVND (reference sequence). This CDR3 has 12 amino acids. CDR3 amino acids: CASRFGGDEQFF. CDR3 sequence (DNA): TGTGCCAGTAGGTTTGGGGGCGATGAGCAGTTCTTC.

The chain joins TRBV2 to TRBJ2-6; D call uncertain. In germline, CDR1 is SNHLY, CDR2 FYNNEI. CDR3 size: 17 residues. V lost 6 bases and J lost 4, with 19 bases in between. This chain's CDR3 is CASSHGPTSFGANVLTF. CDR3 bases: TGTGCCAGCAGCCACGGTCCTACGTCGTTCGGGGCCAACGTCCTGACTTTC.

The V call is TRBV6-5, the J call TRBJ1-6, with TRBD1 as a possible D gene (6 bases). The germline V gene has CDR1 MNHEY and CDR2 SVGAGI. Trimming pared 4 bases from V and 9 bases from J, leaving 10 bases between. The CDR3 loop spans 13 amino acids. The CDR3 DNA sequence: TGTGCCAGCAGTTCCCGCAGGGGTTCACCCCTCCACTTT. This translates into CASSSRRGSPLHF.

The V call is TRBV6-5, the J call TRBJ2-1; TRBD1 is a possible D gene (5 bases). The CDR3 contains 12 residues. Trimming took 6 bases from V and 10 from J, leaving 13 bases between them. In germline, CDR1 is MNHEY, CDR2 SVGAGI. CDR3 DNA: TGTGCCAGCAGAAAAGGGGCTGGGGAGCAGTTCTTC. It codes for CASRKGAGEQFF.

The chain carries TRBV11-3 and TRBJ2-1, with TRBD2 matching 8 bases. From germline, CDR1 is SGHNT and CDR2 YENEEA. With V trimmed by 1 base and J by 2 bases, 10 bases remained unmatched. The CDR3 sequence is 18 residues long. The CDR3, as DNA: TGTGCCAGCAGCTTAGTAGCTCTTCGGGGGGGCCCCTACAATGAGCAGTTCTTC. It yields the protein CASSLVALRGGPYNEQFF.